This T cell receptor (beta chain) was sequenced for a study of blood T cell repertoires in COVID-19. Study background: T cells, B-cell-depleted T cells, or PBMCs supplied cDNA or gDNA.

This clone has ten or more counts. The CDR3 covers 20 residues. V dropped 2 bases and J dropped 1; count of bases not matched to a gene: 13. Germline V gene data show CDR1 as LGHNA and CDR2 as YSLEER. As processed by the authors: Reference gene primer amplification in the assay estimated nucleated cell counts. This table comes from immunoSEQ multiplex PCR, and its TCRdb copy is limited to in-frame clones, with some not included. V and J calls and clone size are given by that table; D and trimming were obtained from the DNA. Of roughly 160,000 clones listed, roughly 70% were seen once; the top ten hold about 3%.

This chain joins TRBV4-3 and TRBJ2-3; 12 nucleotides agree with TRBD2. The clonotype was recovered from a woman at least 80 years old with acute or convalescent COVID-19. The sample taken for sequencing was peripheral blood. In nucleotides, the CDR3 is TGCGCCAGCAGCCAAACCAGGGGGGTTGGACTAGCGGGACGCACAGATACGCAGTATTTT. Translation gives CASSQTRGVGLAGRTDTQYF.